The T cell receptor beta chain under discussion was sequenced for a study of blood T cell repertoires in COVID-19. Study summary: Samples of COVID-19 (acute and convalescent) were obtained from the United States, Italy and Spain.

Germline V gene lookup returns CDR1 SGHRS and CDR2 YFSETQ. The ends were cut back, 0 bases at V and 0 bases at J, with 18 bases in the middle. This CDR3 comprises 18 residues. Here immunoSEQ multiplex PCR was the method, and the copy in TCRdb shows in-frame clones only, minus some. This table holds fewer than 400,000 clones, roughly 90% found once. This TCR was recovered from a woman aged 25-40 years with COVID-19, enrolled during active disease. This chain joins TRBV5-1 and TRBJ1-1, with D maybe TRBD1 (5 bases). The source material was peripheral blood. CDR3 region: CASSLDRGLAALNTEAFF. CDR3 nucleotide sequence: TGCGCCAGCAGCTTGGATAGGGGCCTTGCAGCCCTGAACACTGAAGCTTTCTTT.